The 24 T cell receptor beta chains below all came from one sample that was sequenced in a study of T cell repertoires in cytomegalovirus infection. TCRdb reanalysed the reads using MiXCR and keeps one entry per CDR3 protein. In the table there are 650,000 to 900,000 distinct CDR3 sequences, 25% to 30% of which are singletons. Antigen specificity for these receptors is unknown. The sequencing used cultured CD8+ T cells from PBMCs, collected from culture after CMV antigen stimulation. These TCRs come from a human donor in good health (CMV status not recorded). Some clones in this sample may be carry-over from other donors' samples.

This clonotype was seen many times. The chain combines TRBV7-2 with TRBJ2-1; perhaps D is TRBD1 or TRBD2 (5 bases each). Germline lookup yields CDR1 SGHTA and CDR2 FQGNSA. Between the trimmed V and J ends, which lost 4 bases and 0 bases, there was a span of 13 bases. The CDR3 is 16 residues long. CDR3 bases: TGTGCCAGCAGCTCGCTGGGACGGAGCTCCTACAATGAGCAGTTCTTC. The encoded protein is CASSSLGRSSYNEQFF.

The rearrangement joins TRBV6-1 to TRBJ1-2; D is ambiguous. CDR3 length equals 18 residues. CDR1 is MNHNS, CDR2 SASEGT, per germline. Trimming removed 0 bases from V and 6 bases from J, with 23 bases in between. The CDR3 DNA follows: TGTGCCAGCAGTGAAGCGCCAGGCAGATCCTCCGGTATTGATGGCTACACCTTC. Encoded protein: CASSEAPGRSSGIDGYTF.

V usage is TRBV10-3 and J usage is TRBJ2-1; the match to TRBD2 covers 11 bases. CDR1 ENHRY and CDR2 SYGVKD come from the germline V gene. The CDR3 sequence is 14 residues long. The J segment lost 8 bases and the V segment lost 6 bases, leaving 6 bases of the junction unmatched. This CDR3 is CAIRTSGVGHEQFF. For the CDR3, the DNA is TGTGCCATCAGGACTAGCGGGGTTGGTCATGAGCAGTTCTTC.

This clonotype was counted only a few times. V and J are TRBV6-1 and TRBJ2-1; TRBD2 matches 15 bases. Germline trimming cut 7 bases from V and 2 bases from J; bases unmatched to any gene: 6. CDR3 length: 17 amino acids. Germline V gene data show CDR1 as MNHNS and CDR2 as SASEGT. Written as DNA, the CDR3 is TGTGCCAGCACCACGGGACTAGCGGGGGGTACCTACAATGAGCAGTTCTTC. This encodes CASTTGLAGGTYNEQFF.

This sequence joins TRBV28 and TRBJ1-4; D is unclear. This CDR3 is built from 13 residues. V shed 2 bases and J shed 12 bases, with 13 bases lying between them. Germline loops: CDR1 MDHEN, CDR2 SYDVKM. The CDR3 nucleotides are TGTGCCAGCAGTTTAGTCATTCGTGAGGAACTGTTTTTT. Translation gives CASSLVIREELFF. Looking up the rest from reference TRBV28 and TRBJ1-4 gives the full variable domain: DVKVTQSSRYLVKRTGEKVFLECVQDMDHENMFWYRQDPGLGLRLIYFSYDVKMKEKGDIPEGYSVSREKKERFSLILESASTNQTSMYLCASSLVIREELFFGSGTQLSVL.

The V gene is TRBV15, the J gene TRBJ1-2; possible D gene TRBD1, 5 bases. V lost 4 bases and J lost 4, with 16 bases in between. Germline V gene sequence: CDR1 LNHNV, CDR2 YYDKDF (reference sequence). This CDR3 region has 15 residues. The CDR3 DNA reads as TGTGCCACCAGCACCTTCAGGGTGGATTCCTATGGCTACACCTTC. It specifies CATSTFRVDSYGYTF. The variable domain in full, with the rest retrieved from reference TRBV15 and TRBJ1-2, is DAMVIQNPRYQVTQFGKPVTLSCSQTLNHNVMYWYQQKSSQAPKLLFHYYDKDFNNEADTPDNFQSRRPNTSFCFLDIRSPGLGDTAMYLCATSTFRVDSYGYTFGSGTRLTVV.

The genes are TRBV12-5 and TRBJ2-7; TRBD2 is a possible D gene (6 bases). There are 16 residues in the CDR3. V was shortened by 4 bases and J by 2 bases, with 18 bases between the two germline ends. Germline lookup yields CDR1 LGHNT and CDR2 FRNRAP. Written as DNA, the CDR3 is TGTGCTAGTGGTTCGGGAGATGGCAGGGTGGCCTACGAGCAGTACTTC. Residues: CASGSGDGRVAYEQYF.

The V gene is TRBV27, the J gene TRBJ2-1, with 11 bases fitting TRBD2. CDR3 length: 15 amino acids. The ends lost 5 bases at V and 7 bases at J; junction bases unmatched: 7. Germline lookup yields CDR1 MNHEY and CDR2 SMNVEV (reference sequence). For the CDR3, the DNA is TGTGCCAGCAGTCCCGGGACTAGCGGAGATAATGAGCAGTTCTTC. Translating it yields CASSPGTSGDNEQFF.

In this sample, this clonotype turned up a few times. Here the CDR3 reads CASSLNPPTPGAAYEQYF. CDR3 coding DNA: TGTGCCAGCAGTTTAAACCCTCCGACGCCAGGGGCAGCATACGAGCAGTACTTC. The J gene is TRBJ2-7, the V gene TRBV27, with D maybe TRBD1 (6 bases). The CDR3 is made up of 18 amino acids. Germline V gene lookup returns CDR1 MNHEY and CDR2 SMNVEV (reference sequence). Deletions cut 2 bases from V and 4 bases from J, with 24 bases between.

This clonotype was seen only once. The rearrangement joins TRBV13 to TRBJ2-5, with TRBD1 identical over 7 bases. V lost 4 bases, J lost 2 bases, and 7 bases stayed unmatched. This CDR3 region has 15 residues. CDR1 PRHDT and CDR2 FYEKMQ come from the germline V gene (reference sequence). CDR3 residues: CASSSRTGLQETQYF. The DNA of the CDR3 is TGTGCCAGCAGCTCCCGGACAGGTTTACAAGAGACCCAGTACTTC.

The rearrangement joins TRBV5-6 to TRBJ1-2; D ambiguous. The CDR3 runs 14 residues. In germline, CDR1 is SGHDT, CDR2 YYEEEE. The germline V and J ends were trimmed by 0 bases and 4 bases, with 10 bases remaining between them. The CDR3 region has the DNA TGTGCCAGCAGCTTGGAACAGCTGTTCTATGGCTACACCTTC. This encodes CASSLEQLFYGYTF.

This clonotype was counted a few times. V gene TRBV7-2 combines with J gene TRBJ1-6; D not resolved. Looked up from germline, CDR1 is SGHTA and CDR2 is FQGNSA. This CDR3 is built from 13 residues. Between the trimmed V and J ends, which lost 0 bases and 9 bases, there was a span of 6 bases. The chain's CDR3 is CASSLALGSPLHF. The CDR3 bases are TGTGCCAGCAGCTTAGCGCTAGGTTCACCCCTCCACTTT.

This clonotype was detected a few times. The rearrangement joins TRBV6-1 to TRBJ2-3; D unresolved. V lost 11 bases and J lost 4, with 13 bases in between. The CDR3 runs 12 residues. Looked up from germline, CDR1 is MNHNS and CDR2 is SASEGT. CDR3 amino acids: CALKESADTQYF. The CDR3 DNA reads TGTGCCTTAAAAGAGAGCGCAGATACGCAGTATTTT.

The chain uses TRBV20-1 and TRBJ2-7; D is undetermined. Germline V gene lookup returns CDR1 DFQATT and CDR2 SNEGSKA (reference sequence). The length of the CDR3 is 8 residues. CDR3 amino acids: CSASPDVV. CDR3 bases: TGCAGTGCTAGCCCCGACGTCGTC.

This clonotype was counted ten times or more. The rearrangement uses TRBV7-6 and TRBJ1-1; D perhaps matches TRBD1 (5 bases). Trimming took 6 bases from V and 6 from J, leaving 17 bases between them. Germline CDR1 and CDR2: SGHVS and FNYEAQ. This CDR3 has 14 amino acids. This chain's CDR3 is CASRGSGLGAEAFF. The CDR3 DNA follows: TGTGCCAGCAGAGGAAGTGGGTTGGGGGCTGAAGCTTTCTTT.

The chain has TRBV7-9 and TRBJ2-3; 8 bases map to TRBD2. V gave up 1 base and J gave up 3 bases; unmatched junction bases: 9. The V gene's germline CDR1 is SEHNR and CDR2 FQNEAQ (reference sequence). The CDR3 has 17 amino acids. The CDR3 DNA sequence: TGTGCCAGCAGCTTAGGGCCCGGGGGGGCCACGACAGATACGCAGTATTTT. It is translated as CASSLGPGGATTDTQYF. Using reference TRBV7-9 and TRBJ2-3 for the parts outside the CDR3, the full variable domain is DTGVSQNPRHKITKRGQNVTFRCDPISEHNRLYWYRQTLGQGPEFLTYFQNEAQLEKSRLLSDRFSAERPKGSFSTLEIQRTEQGDSAMYLCASSLGPGGATTDTQYFGPGTRLTVL.

The V call is TRBV6-1, the J call TRBJ1-1; D unclear. This CDR3 is built from 17 residues. Germline CDR1 and CDR2: MNHNS and SASEGT. Between the trimmed V and J ends, which lost 4 bases and 1 base, there was a span of 19 bases. CDR3 protein: CASSAIGVTVPNTEAFF. The CDR3 DNA reads as TGTGCCAGCAGTGCGATAGGAGTAACAGTACCGAACACTGAAGCTTTCTTT.

This clonotype was observed a handful of times. The chain is built from TRBV7-3 and TRBJ2-2; possibly TRBD1 for D (5 bases). The CDR3 length is 16 residues. With 3 bases removed from V and 4 bases from J, the gap between germline ends came to 15 bases. CDR1 SGHTA and CDR2 FQGTGA come from the germline V gene. The chain's CDR3 is CASSFFSGRATGELFF. The CDR3 DNA sequence: TGTGCCAGCAGCTTTTTTTCGGGCAGGGCCACCGGGGAGCTGTTTTTT.

The V and J genes are TRBV7-9 and TRBJ2-7; D uncertain. V lost 1 base and J lost 2, with 12 bases in between. CDR1 is SEHNR and CDR2 is FQNEAQ in the germline V gene (reference sequence). This CDR3 spans 15 amino acids. CDR3 in amino acids: CASSLVKDLPYEQYF. In DNA form, the CDR3 reads TGTGCCAGCAGCTTAGTCAAGGACCTCCCCTACGAGCAGTACTTC. The full variable domain, completed using reference TRBV7-9 and TRBJ2-7, is DTGVSQNPRHKITKRGQNVTFRCDPISEHNRLYWYRQTLGQGPEFLTYFQNEAQLEKSRLLSDRFSAERPKGSFSTLEIQRTEQGDSAMYLCASSLVKDLPYEQYFGPGTRLTVT.

This clonotype showed up just a few times. V is TRBV7-6 and J is TRBJ2-3; D might be TRBD1 (6 bases). The CDR3 is made up of 14 amino acids. Germline V CDR1 and CDR2: SGHVS, FNYEAQ. Trimming took off 3 bases at V and 5 bases at J, with 12 bases between the two ends. CDR3 sequence: CASSFQGLGDTQYF. In DNA form, the CDR3 reads TGTGCCAGCAGCTTCCAGGGGCTAGGAGATACGCAGTATTTT.

V and J are TRBV7-6 and TRBJ1-4; D may be TRBD1 (5 bases). V lost 6 bases to trimming and J lost 2 bases, with 13 bases between them. Germline values: CDR1 SGHVS, CDR2 FNYEAQ. CDR3 size: 15 residues. This CDR3 reads CASRLGGVTNEKLFF. DNA for the CDR3: TGTGCCAGCAGACTGGGAGGGGTTACTAATGAAAAACTGTTTTTT.

This clonotype showed up just a few times. V gene TRBV6-1 combines with J gene TRBJ1-2, with TRBD1 matching over 7 bases. Germline CDR1 and CDR2: MNHNS and SASEGT. The CDR3 sequence is 16 residues long. V was pared by 0 bases and J by 8 bases, with 12 bases of the junction left unmatched. The DNA for the CDR3 is TGTGCCAGCAGTGAAGCCTACACAGGGGTCCGGGACGGCTACACCTTC. Translating gives CASSEAYTGVRDGYTF.

This clonotype was observed a handful of times. The chain couples TRBV10-3 to TRBJ1-5, with D uncertain. The V gene lost 4 bases and the J gene lost 1 base, with 14 bases spanning the gap. The CDR3 contains 16 residues. Germline lookup yields CDR1 ENHRY and CDR2 SYGVKD. The CDR3 spells CAISAEPIGSNQPQHF. CDR3 sequence (DNA): TGTGCCATCAGTGCGGAGCCCATCGGAAGCAATCAGCCCCAGCATTTT.

The sample holds many counts of this clonotype. The chain carries TRBV11-2 and TRBJ2-1; a weak D match, TRBD1 (6 bases). The ends were cut back, 6 bases at V and 2 bases at J, with 17 bases in the middle. Germline CDR1 is SGHAT and CDR2 is FQNNGV. The CDR3 has 16 residues. The CDR3 coding sequence is TGTGCCAGCAGTTCAACCGGGACACCTACCTACAATGAGCAGTTCTTC. Its protein is CASSSTGTPTYNEQFF.